The 24 T cell receptor beta chains below all came from one sample that was sequenced in a study of response to subunit inactivated influenza vaccine. From the RT-PCR reads, TCRdb called clonotypes with MiXCR, one entry per CDR3 protein. The sample records over 650,000 distinct CDR3 sequences, approximately 18% being singletons. The material sequenced was PBMCs from blood, taken roughly 5 days after vaccination. Receptor source: a man aged 50 or older who received an inactivated influenza vaccine.

This clonotype has just a few counts. The chain joins TRBV20-1 to TRBJ1-2, with 7 bases aligning to TRBD1. Germline loops: CDR1 DFQATT, CDR2 SNEGSKA (reference sequence). V was pared by 3 bases and J by 3 bases, with 7 bases of the junction left unmatched. This CDR3 has 14 residues. This chain's CDR3 is CSARRSDRDYGYTF. CDR3 sequence (DNA): TGCAGTGCTAGGAGATCCGACAGGGACTATGGCTACACCTTC.

The V and J genes are TRBV11-2 and TRBJ2-1; perhaps TRBD2 as D (5 bases). Germline CDR1 is SGHAT and CDR2 is FQNNGV. This CDR3 contains 15 residues. V lost 1 base and J 4 bases, leaving 11 bases between the germline ends. Written as DNA, the CDR3 is TGTGCCAGCAGCTTAGTCGGGGTCCTTTACAATGAGCAGTTCTTC. Protein: CASSLVGVLYNEQFF. The full variable domain, with the rest looked up from reference TRBV11-2 and TRBJ2-1, is EAGVAQSPRYKIIEKRQSVAFWCNPISGHATLYWYQQILGQGPKLLIQFQNNGVVDDSQLPKDRFSAERLKGVDSTLKIQPAKLEDSAVYLCASSLVGVLYNEQFFGPGTRLTVL.

The chain carries TRBV11-1 and TRBJ2-1; 15 bases are shared with TRBD2. The CDR3 loop spans 18 amino acids. CDR1 is SGHAT and CDR2 is FQDESV in the germline V gene (reference sequence). V was clipped by 5 bases and J by 1 base; unmatched bases: 6. The CDR3 loop is CASSPGTSGGPSYNEQFF. In nucleotides, the CDR3 is TGTGCCAGCAGCCCGGGGACTAGCGGGGGGCCATCCTACAATGAGCAGTTCTTC.

The rearrangement links TRBV15 to TRBJ2-7, with D possibly being TRBD2 (6 bases). There are 14 residues in the CDR3. V shed 1 base and J shed 9 bases, with 16 bases lying between them. Germline loops: CDR1 LNHNV, CDR2 YYDKDF (reference sequence). CDR3 in DNA: TGTGCCACCAGCAGAGCGGGACTCTCGGGTACGCAGTACTTC. Translated: CATSRAGLSGTQYF.

The table lists this clonotype with a few counts. The chain uses TRBV6-1 and TRBJ2-1; D unclear. Between the trimmed V and J ends, which lost 8 bases and 0 bases, there was a span of 8 bases. The CDR3 contains 13 residues. Germline CDR1 reads MNHNS; CDR2 reads SASEGT. The CDR3 DNA reads as TGTGCCAGCGCCCGTAGCTCCTACAATGAGCAGTTCTTC. Translation: CASARSSYNEQFF.

V and J are TRBV20-1 and TRBJ2-3, with D unresolved. The CDR3 is 13 amino acids. The germline V gene encodes CDR1 DFQATT and CDR2 SNEGSKA (reference sequence). Trimming removed 3 bases at V and 3 bases at J, with 10 bases between. The CDR3 DNA reads TGCAGTGCTAGTACGGTAGCAACAGATACGCAGTATTTT. Protein product: CSASTVATDTQYF.

The sample holds a few counts of this clonotype. This sequence joins TRBV12-3 or TRBV12-4 and TRBJ2-5; D is unclear. The CDR3 spans 12 residues. Trimming cost V 1 base and J 6 bases, with 6 bases left between them. CDR3 region: CASSLGHKTQYF. CDR3 sequence (DNA): TGTGCCAGCAGTTTAGGGCACAAGACCCAGTACTTC.

This clonotype showed up many times. This chain connects TRBV6-2 or TRBV6-3 to TRBJ2-1; D possibly matches TRBD1 or TRBD2 (6 bases each). Germline V CDR1 and CDR2: MNHEY, SVGEGT. Trimming left V 5 bases short and J 4 bases short, with 21 bases between. CDR3 size: 17 residues. DNA of the CDR3: TGTGCCAGCAGTATAATAGGGGGAGGCCGATTATACAATGAGCAGTTCTTC. Protein sequence: CASSIIGGGRLYNEQFF.

The genes are TRBV20-1 and TRBJ1-1; TRBD1 matches at 10 bases. After removal of 4 bases from V and 5 bases from J, the junction contained 7 bases not matched to a gene. The CDR3 has 14 amino acids. Germline loops: CDR1 DFQATT, CDR2 SNEGSKA (reference sequence). The CDR3 loop reads CSAIKGQGGTEAFF. CDR3 DNA sequence: TGCAGTGCTATAAAAGGACAGGGGGGGACTGAAGCTTTCTTT.

V gene TRBV6-2 or TRBV6-3 combines with J gene TRBJ1-6, with D uncertain. Trimming left V 2 bases short and J 11 bases short, with 10 bases between. The germline CDR1 and CDR2 sequences are MNHEY and SVGEGT. This CDR3 comprises 13 residues. The CDR3 DNA reads as TGTGCCAGCAGTTACCGAAGTGATACACCCCTCCACTTT. Translating gives CASSYRSDTPLHF.

In its sample, this clonotype was seen a few times. The CDR3 sequence: CASSGSTGNTEAFF. The CDR3 nucleotides read TGCGCCAGCAGTGGATCGACAGGGAACACTGAAGCTTTCTTT. The chain employs TRBV10-2 and TRBJ1-1, with D maybe TRBD1 (6 bases). The V gene lost 4 bases and the J gene lost 1 base, with 10 bases spanning the gap. This CDR3 has 14 residues. Per the germline V gene, CDR1 is WSHSY and CDR2 is SAAADI.

This clonotype has at least ten counts. The rearrangement uses TRBV6-5 and TRBJ2-7; 8 positions agree with TRBD1. V was clipped by 0 bases and J by 4 bases; unmatched bases: 2. The CDR3 contains 14 residues. Looked up from germline, CDR1 is MNHEY and CDR2 is SVGAGI. The DNA of the CDR3 is TGTGCCAGCAGTTACTCCGGGACAGGATACGAGCAGTACTTC. Translated: CASSYSGTGYEQYF.

In its sample, this clonotype was seen a few times. This chain uses TRBV24-1 with TRBJ2-4; TRBD2 might be the D (6 bases). Trimming removed 5 bases from V and 0 bases from J, with 10 bases in between. The CDR3 runs to 15 residues. Germline V gene data show CDR1 as KGHDR and CDR2 as SFDVKD. The CDR3 loop reads CATSVGGEAKNIQYF. CDR3 nucleotide sequence: TGTGCCACCAGTGTTGGCGGGGAAGCCAAAAACATTCAGTACTTC.

The rearrangement joins TRBV15 to TRBJ2-7; TRBD1 matches 9 bases. Per germline, CDR1 LNHNV and CDR2 YYDKDF (reference sequence). After removal of 0 bases from V and 6 bases from J, the junction contained 6 bases not matched to a gene. CDR3 length: 15 amino acids. CDR3 coding DNA: TGTGCCACCAGCAGAGATCCGGGACAGGGTAGCGAGCAGTACTTC. This codes for CATSRDPGQGSEQYF.

The genes are TRBV30 and TRBJ2-7; D gene uncertain. The germline V and J ends were trimmed by 0 bases and 6 bases, with 9 bases remaining between them. The CDR3 extends over 12 amino acids. Germline V gene lookup returns CDR1 GTSNPN and CDR2 SVGIG (reference sequence). The chain's CDR3 is CAWSVGVTEQYF. The CDR3 DNA reads as TGTGCCTGGAGTGTTGGAGTTACCGAGCAGTACTTC.

The rearrangement joins TRBV5-1 to TRBJ2-5; D uncertain. Germline values: CDR1 SGHRS, CDR2 YFSETQ. V was clipped by 3 bases and J by 6 bases, with 15 bases between them. CDR3 length: 14 amino acids. CDR3 protein: CASSSLQRQKTQYF. The CDR3 DNA follows: TGCGCCAGCAGCTCGTTACAGAGACAAAAGACCCAGTACTTC.

The J gene is TRBJ1-5, the V gene TRBV10-3, with a possible D match to TRBD1 (5 bases). V was cut by 4 bases and J by 1 base, with 11 bases left in between. Germline lookup yields CDR1 ENHRY and CDR2 SYGVKD. The CDR3 runs 15 residues. CDR3 DNA: TGTGCCATCAGTGGAGGGACGGACAGCAATCAGCCCCAGCATTTT. Protein product: CAISGGTDSNQPQHF.

This clonotype was detected many times. The chain joins TRBV10-1 to TRBJ2-2; 8 bases match TRBD1. Germline assignment: CDR1 WNHNN and CDR2 SYGVQD (reference sequence). This CDR3 is built from 13 residues. V dropped 10 bases and J dropped 4; count of bases not matched to a gene: 5. The CDR3 DNA sequence: TGCGCCACAGGACAGGGAGGCACCGGGGAGCTGTTTTTT. Amino acid sequence: CATGQGGTGELFF.

Comment on this clonotype: Since a much larger clone is just one base distant, this may be a read error. This chain joins TRBV7-9 and TRBJ2-4; tentative D call: TRBD2 (5 bases). The germline V gene has CDR1 SEHNR and CDR2 FQNEAQ (reference sequence). This CDR3 has 15 residues. Trimming shortened V by 7 bases and J by 3 bases, and 16 bases separated the two germline ends. The CDR3 sequence: CASIFVDGGKNIQYF. As DNA, the CDR3 is TGTGCCAGCATCTTCGTGGACGGAGGCAAAAACATTCAGTACTTC.

The V and J genes are TRBV7-8 and TRBJ2-5; 7 nucleotides match TRBD2. The CDR3 extends over 16 amino acids. Per germline, CDR1 SGHVS and CDR2 FQNEAQ. The V gene end was trimmed by 1 base and the J gene end by 1 base; junction bases not matched to a gene: 6. The CDR3 DNA reads TGTGCCAGCAGCTTAGGCAAGCCTAGCGGCCAAGAGACCCAGTACTTC. Translating gives CASSLGKPSGQETQYF.

The chain recombines TRBV4-2 with TRBJ2-7; D unresolved. V was trimmed by 1 base and J by 0 bases, leaving 16 bases between them. The CDR3 sequence is 17 residues long. CDR1 and CDR2 from the germline V gene are LGHNA and YNFKEQ. CDR3 in amino acids: CASSQVRVYQSSYEQYF. CDR3 DNA: TGTGCCAGCAGCCAAGTTAGGGTGTACCAGAGCTCCTACGAGCAGTACTTC.

The chain links TRBV5-1 to TRBJ2-7; TRBD1 matches 9 bases. The V gene end was trimmed by 4 bases and the J gene end by 6 bases; junction bases not matched to a gene: 11. The germline gives CDR1 SGHRS, CDR2 YFSETQ. The CDR3 sequence is 15 residues long. For the CDR3, the DNA is TGCGCCAGCAGCCTAGGCTCTGGACAGGGGACCGAGCAGTACTTC. It specifies CASSLGSGQGTEQYF.

This clonotype was detected many times. The chain combines TRBV12-3 or TRBV12-4 with TRBJ1-1, with D unresolved. The V end lost 6 bases, the J end lost 0 bases, and 8 bases lay between the germline ends. The CDR3 is 13 residues long. This CDR3 reads CASSRAMNTEAFF. The CDR3 DNA sequence: TGTGCCAGCAGCCGCGCCATGAACACTGAAGCTTTCTTT.

This sequence joins TRBV5-1 and TRBJ2-2; D is undetermined. The ends were cut back, 0 bases at V and 0 bases at J, with 9 bases in the middle. CDR1 is SGHRS, CDR2 YFSETQ, per germline. This CDR3 contains 16 residues. CDR3 DNA sequence: TGCGCCAGCAGCTTGGCAGTCAGCCCGAACACCGGGGAGCTGTTTTTT. This codes for CASSLAVSPNTGELFF.